These T cell receptor beta chains were read from a single sample in a study of shared clonotypes between healthy human individuals. Clones were read by immunoSEQ multiplex PCR, and TCRdb kept only the in-frame ones, dropping some. The data contain approximately 590,000 clones, nearly 97% of them singletons. Sequenced sample: naive CD8+ T cells sorted from blood. These receptors came from a woman aged 25 to 39 in good health. Each CDR3 is given with its conserved first and last residue. The D gene is left open where the match is weak. Some rows mark clone size as missing; the rest say once, few, many or name a class of expanded clone.

cdr3_nt cdr3_aa j_call clone_size d_call v_call
TGTGCCAGTACCCCCGGGGGCGGTACGCAGTATTTT CASTPGGGTQYF TRBJ2-3 NA NA TRBV19
TGTGCCAGCACCTTAGCGGGAGGAAGTAGCGAGCAGTACTTC CASTLAGGSSEQYF TRBJ2-7 NA TRBD2 TRBV27
TGTGCCATCAGTGTAGGAGGGGACGGAAACACCATATATTTT CAISVGGDGNTIYF TRBJ1-3 NA NA TRBV10-3
TGTGCCACCAGCAGAGATGTTCTTCCGGGACAGCCCCAGCATTTT CATSRDVLPGQPQHF TRBJ1-5 NA NA TRBV15
TGTGCCAGTAGTATCATTCCGGATGATATGAACACTGAAGCTTTCTTT CASSIIPDDMNTEAFF TRBJ1-1 once NA TRBV19
TGTGCCAGCAGCTTAGTTGGCCTCACAGATACGCAGTATTTT CASSLVGLTDTQYF TRBJ2-3 NA NA TRBV7-2
TGTGCCAGTAGTATAGATCCTAGCGGGAGAACAGATACGCAGTATTTT CASSIDPSGRTDTQYF TRBJ2-3 NA TRBD2 TRBV19
TGCAGTGCTAGAGAGAGCCTCGAGCAGTACTTC CSARESLEQYF TRBJ2-7 NA NA TRBV20-1
TGTGCCAGCAGCTTAGAACTAGCGAGTTACAATGAGCAGTTCTTC CASSLELASYNEQFF TRBJ2-1 NA TRBD2 TRBV11-2
TGCGCCAGCAGCCAAAGACTAGCGGGTGGGTCCTACAATGAGCAGTTCTTC CASSQRLAGGSYNEQFF TRBJ2-1 NA TRBD2 TRBV4-1
TGTGCCAGCAGCCCTAGGGGGGCTGGGGCCAACGTCCTGACTTTC CASSPRGAGANVLTF TRBJ2-6 NA NA TRBV5-6
TGTGCCAGCAGACTACAGGCAGCCGGAAACACCATATATTTT CASRLQAAGNTIYF TRBJ1-3 NA NA TRBV28
TGTGCCAGCAGCGGCAATTCCCCTAGCGGGAGGGCCCGCACAGATACGCAGTATTTT CASSGNSPSGRARTDTQYF TRBJ2-3 NA TRBD2 TRBV5-4
TGTGCCAGCACCTGGGGTGCTACTTCCTACGAGCAGTACTTC CASTWGATSYEQYF TRBJ2-7 NA NA TRBV5-6
TGTGCCAGCAGCAAATCGGATAGCGGGAGGGGTTTGGGCTACAATGAGCAGTTCTTC CASSKSDSGRGLGYNEQFF TRBJ2-1 NA NA TRBV21-1
TGTGCCAGCAGCTTCGAAACGGGAGGCTTCGGGAGCACAGATACGCAGTATTTT CASSFETGGFGSTDTQYF TRBJ2-3 once TRBD2 TRBV7-6
TGTGCCAGCACCTCGGTAGGGGTCCCCCCCTACGAGCAGTACTTC CASTSVGVPPYEQYF TRBJ2-7 NA NA TRBV5-5
TGTGCCAGCAGCTTAGAGGGAGCAACTAATGAAAAACTGTTTTTT CASSLEGATNEKLFF TRBJ1-4 once NA TRBV5-5
TGTGCCAGCAGCACCATCTCATACAATGAGCAGTTCTTC CASSTISYNEQFF TRBJ2-1 NA NA TRBV7-3
TGTGCCAGCAGTGACGAAGGTTCTGGAAACACCATATATTTT CASSDEGSGNTIYF TRBJ1-3 NA NA TRBV6-4
TGTGCCAGCTCACCTGACAGTTCCGAGCAGTACTTC CASSPDSSEQYF TRBJ2-7 NA NA TRBV18
TGTGCCAGCAGCTTGACAGGGTGGGGCGAGCAGTACTTC CASSLTGWGEQYF TRBJ2-7 NA NA TRBV5-6
TGTGCCAGCAGCTTGGCAGAAGGACTAGTTAAGGAGACCCAGTACTTC CASSLAEGLVKETQYF TRBJ2-5 NA TRBD2 TRBV5-5
TGCGCCAGCAGTGGGGGACAGGGTCCCCCTGGCTACACCTTC CASSGGQGPPGYTF TRBJ1-2 NA TRBD1 TRBV10-2
TGTGCCAGTAGTATAGCGGCTAGCACTAGAAATGAGCAGTTCTTC CASSIAASTRNEQFF TRBJ2-1 NA NA TRBV19
TGCGCCAGCAGTCGGACATCCGGCGGCTACGAGCAGTACTTC CASSRTSGGYEQYF TRBJ2-7 NA NA TRBV23-1
TGTGCCAGCGGAGATACGGGGGCTTTCTTT CASGDTGAFF TRBJ1-1 NA NA TRBV6-5
TGCGCCAGCAGACTCGGGTCAGGCCCCTACGAGCAGTACTTC CASRLGSGPYEQYF TRBJ2-7 NA NA TRBV10-2
TGTGCCAGCAGCTTGGACAGGGGGCTTCAAAACATTCAGTACTTC CASSLDRGLQNIQYF TRBJ2-4 NA TRBD1 TRBV5-6
TGTGCCAGCAGGCCTACTTCGGGGGGAATAGAGACCCAGTACTTC CASRPTSGGIETQYF TRBJ2-5 NA TRBD2 TRBV13